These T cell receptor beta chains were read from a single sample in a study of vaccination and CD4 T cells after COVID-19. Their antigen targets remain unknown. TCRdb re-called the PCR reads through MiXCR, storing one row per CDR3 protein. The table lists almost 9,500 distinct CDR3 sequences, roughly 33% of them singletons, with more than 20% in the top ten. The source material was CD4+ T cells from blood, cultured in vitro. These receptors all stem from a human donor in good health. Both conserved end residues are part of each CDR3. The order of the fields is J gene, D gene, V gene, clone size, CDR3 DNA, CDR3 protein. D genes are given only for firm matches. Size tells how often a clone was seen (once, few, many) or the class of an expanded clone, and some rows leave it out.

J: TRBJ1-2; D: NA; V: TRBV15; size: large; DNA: TGTGCCACCAGCTTAACTTTTGGGGGGCAGCGCGGCTATGGCTACACCTTC; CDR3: CATSLTFGGQRGYGYTF
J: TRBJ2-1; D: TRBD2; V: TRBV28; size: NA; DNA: TGTGCCAGCAGTCCTCTAGCGGGAGGCCGCTCCTACAATGAGCAGTTCTTC; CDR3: CASSPLAGGRSYNEQFF
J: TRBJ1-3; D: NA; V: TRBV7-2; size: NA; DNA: TGTGCCAGCAGCTTAGCAGGGGGGGAACCTGGAAACACCATATATTTT; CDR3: CASSLAGGEPGNTIYF
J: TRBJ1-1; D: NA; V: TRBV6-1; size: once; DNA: TGTGCCAGCATCGTTGGGGTTGGAGCTTTCTTT; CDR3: CASIVGVGAFF
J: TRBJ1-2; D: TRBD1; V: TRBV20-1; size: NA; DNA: TGCAGTGCTAGTGGGGACAGCTATGGCTACACCTTC; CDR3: CSASGDSYGYTF
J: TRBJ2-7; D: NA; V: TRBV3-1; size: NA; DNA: TGTGCCAGCAGCCGACTACCTCACTACGAGCAGTACTTC; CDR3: CASSRLPHYEQYF
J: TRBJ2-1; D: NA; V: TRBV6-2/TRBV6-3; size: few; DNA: TGTGCCAGCAGTGACAACTACAATGAGCAGTTCTTC; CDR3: CASSDNYNEQFF
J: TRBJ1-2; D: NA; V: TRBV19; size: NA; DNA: TGTGCCAGTAGTATCAGAGCCGGGACGGATGGCTACACCTTC; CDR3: CASSIRAGTDGYTF
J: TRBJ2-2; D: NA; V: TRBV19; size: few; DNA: TGTGCCAGTAGCCAGAGGACGAGGACGAACACCGGGGAGCTGTTTTTT; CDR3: CASSQRTRTNTGELFF
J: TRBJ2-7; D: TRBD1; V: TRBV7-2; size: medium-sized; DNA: TGTGCCAGCAGCCGGGACAGAACCTACGAGCAGTACTTC; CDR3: CASSRDRTYEQYF
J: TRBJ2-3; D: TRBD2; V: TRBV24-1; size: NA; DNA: TGTGCCACCAGTGATTTAAGGGCTAGCGGGAGGACAGATACGCAGTATTTT; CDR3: CATSDLRASGRTDTQYF
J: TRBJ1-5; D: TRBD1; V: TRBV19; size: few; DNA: TGTGCCAGTAGTATAGATGGCCCGGGACAGAATCAGCCCCAGCATTTT; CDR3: CASSIDGPGQNQPQHF
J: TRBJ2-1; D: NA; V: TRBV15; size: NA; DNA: TGTGCCACCGGGGCTAGCCGTTACAATGAGCAGTTCTTC; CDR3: CATGASRYNEQFF
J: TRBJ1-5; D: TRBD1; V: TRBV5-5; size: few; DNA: TGTGCCAGCAGCCCTACTACTCGGGACAGGGTACACAGTCAGCCCCAGCATTTT; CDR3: CASSPTTRDRVHSQPQHF
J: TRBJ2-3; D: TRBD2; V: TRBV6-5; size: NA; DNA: TGTGCCAGCAGTTACTCGATGCTAGCGGTCACAGATACGCAGTATTTT; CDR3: CASSYSMLAVTDTQYF
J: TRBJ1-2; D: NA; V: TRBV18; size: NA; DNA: TGTGCCAGCTCACCCGCGGAAAAGGACTATGGCTACACCTTC; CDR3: CASSPAEKDYGYTF
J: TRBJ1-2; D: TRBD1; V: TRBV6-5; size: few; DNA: TGTGCCAGCAGTTTCCGACAGGGATCTCCCTATGGCTACACCTTC; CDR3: CASSFRQGSPYGYTF
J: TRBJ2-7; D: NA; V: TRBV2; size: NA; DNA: TGTGCCAGCAGTGTCGACTCGCCATTGCAGTACTTC; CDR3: CASSVDSPLQYF
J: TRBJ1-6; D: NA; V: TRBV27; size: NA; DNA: TGTGCCAGCAGTTATCAAGGGATAGGGAATTCACCCCTCCACTTT; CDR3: CASSYQGIGNSPLHF
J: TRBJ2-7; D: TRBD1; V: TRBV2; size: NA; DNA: TGTGCCAGCAGCGGGGACAGGTTGGGGTCCTACGAGCAGTACTTC; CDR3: CASSGDRLGSYEQYF
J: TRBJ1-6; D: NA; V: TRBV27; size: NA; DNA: TGTGCCAGCAGTTTATTGGCAGGGACCAATTCACCCCTCCACTTT; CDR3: CASSLLAGTNSPLHF
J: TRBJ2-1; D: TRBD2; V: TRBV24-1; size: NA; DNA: TGTGCCACCAGTGATTTCCAAGCGGGAGAGAGGAATGAGCAGTTCTTC; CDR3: CATSDFQAGERNEQFF
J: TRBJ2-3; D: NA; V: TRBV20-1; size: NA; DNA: TGCAGTGCTAGAGATAGGAGGGGACCCACAGATACGCAGTATTTT; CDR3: CSARDRRGPTDTQYF
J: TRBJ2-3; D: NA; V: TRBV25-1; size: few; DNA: TGTGCCAGCAGTGACCCTGCGGCTAGCACAGATACGCAGTATTTT; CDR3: CASSDPAASTDTQYF
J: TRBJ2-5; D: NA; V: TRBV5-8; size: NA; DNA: TGTGCCAGCAGCAGCCAAAGAGAGACCCAGTACTTC; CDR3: CASSSQRETQYF
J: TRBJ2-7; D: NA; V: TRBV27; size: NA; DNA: TGTGCCAGCAGTTCTGGCAGCCCCGAACTTTACGAGCAGTACTTC; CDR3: CASSSGSPELYEQYF
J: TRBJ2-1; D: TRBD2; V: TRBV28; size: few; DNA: TGTGCCAGCAGTTCGGCAAACCTAAATGGACTAGCGGGCTACAATGAGCAGTTCTTC; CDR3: CASSSANLNGLAGYNEQFF
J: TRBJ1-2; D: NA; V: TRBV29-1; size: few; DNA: TGCAGCGTTGAAGATATATTACAGTGGGGCTACACCTTC; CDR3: CSVEDILQWGYTF
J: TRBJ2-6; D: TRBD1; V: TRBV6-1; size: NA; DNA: TGTGCCAGCTATGGGACAGGGGATTCTGGGGCCAACGTCCTGACTTTC; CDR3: CASYGTGDSGANVLTF
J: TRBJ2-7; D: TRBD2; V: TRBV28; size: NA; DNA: TGTGCCAGCAGTGTTCTAGCGGGCGGACCCTACGAGCAGTACTTC; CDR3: CASSVLAGGPYEQYF
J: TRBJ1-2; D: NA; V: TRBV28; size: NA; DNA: TGTGCCAGCAGTTCCACCTATCTTGGCTACACCTTC; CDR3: CASSSTYLGYTF
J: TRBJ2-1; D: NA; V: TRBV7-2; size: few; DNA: TGTGCCAGCAGCCGCCCGGAGGAGGGATACAATGAGCAGTTCTTC; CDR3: CASSRPEEGYNEQFF
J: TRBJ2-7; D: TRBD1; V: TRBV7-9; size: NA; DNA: TGTGCCAGCAGCTTTGGGCAGGGGGCGGGAGAGCAGTACTTC; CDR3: CASSFGQGAGEQYF
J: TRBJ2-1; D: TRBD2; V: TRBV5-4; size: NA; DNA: TGTGCCAGCAGCTTGTTCGGCGGGAGCTCCTACAATGAGCAGTTCTTC; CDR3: CASSLFGGSSYNEQFF
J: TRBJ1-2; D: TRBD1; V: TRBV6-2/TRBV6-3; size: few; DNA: TGTGCCAGCAGTTACCCTCCCGACAGGGGGAGAAGCTACACCTTC; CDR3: CASSYPPDRGRSYTF
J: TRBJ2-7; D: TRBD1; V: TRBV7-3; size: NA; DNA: TGTGCCAGCAGCTTAAGACAGGGTGTGGTGCAGTACTTC; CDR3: CASSLRQGVVQYF
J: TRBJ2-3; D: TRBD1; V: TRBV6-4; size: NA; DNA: TGTGCCAGCAGTGGGACAGGGGGAAAGGCAGATACGCAGTATTTT; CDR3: CASSGTGGKADTQYF
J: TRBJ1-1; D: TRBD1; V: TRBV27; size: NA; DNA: TGTGCCAGCAGTTTAAAGGGGGCGATCACTGAAGCTTTCTTT; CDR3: CASSLKGAITEAFF
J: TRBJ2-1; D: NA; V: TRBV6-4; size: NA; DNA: TGTGCCAGCAGCCCGACTGCCTCTTACAATGAGCAGTTCTTC; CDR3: CASSPTASYNEQFF
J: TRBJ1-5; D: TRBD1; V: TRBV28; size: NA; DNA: TGTGCCAGCAGTTTTCAGACAGGGGGTCAGCCCCAGCATTTT; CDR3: CASSFQTGGQPQHF
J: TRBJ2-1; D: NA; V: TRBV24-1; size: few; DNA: TGTGCCACCAGTGACCCACGGGGCGCTGAATACTCCTACAATGAGCAGTTCTTC; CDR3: CATSDPRGAEYSYNEQFF
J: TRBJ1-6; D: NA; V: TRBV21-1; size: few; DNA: TGTGCCAGCAGCAGCCAGAAATACTATAATTCACCCCTCCACTTT; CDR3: CASSSQKYYNSPLHF
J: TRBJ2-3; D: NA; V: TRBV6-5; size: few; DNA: TGTGCCAGCAGTTACTCGGCCACCTGGTCTACGCAGTATTTT; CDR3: CASSYSATWSTQYF
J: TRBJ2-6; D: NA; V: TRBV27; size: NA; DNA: TGTGCCAGCAGTTCTCCTGGCATTAGCTCTGGGGCCAACGTCCTGACTTTC; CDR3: CASSSPGISSGANVLTF
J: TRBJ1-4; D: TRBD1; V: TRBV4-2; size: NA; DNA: TGTGCCAGCAGCCAAGAAGGCGGACAGGGGGACGAAAAACTGTTTTTT; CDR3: CASSQEGGQGDEKLFF
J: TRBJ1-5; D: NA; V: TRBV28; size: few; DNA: TGTGCCAGCAGCCCAAGGGGGGGGCGGCCCAATCAGCCCCAGCATTTT; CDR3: CASSPRGGRPNQPQHF
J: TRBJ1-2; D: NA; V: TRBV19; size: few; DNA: TGTGCCAGTAGTCCCGGGAGGGAGGTCTATGGCTACACCTTC; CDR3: CASSPGREVYGYTF
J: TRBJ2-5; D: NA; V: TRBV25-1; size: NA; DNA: TGTGCCAGCAGTGAGCTCAAGGATACATTACAAGAGACCCAGTACTTC; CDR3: CASSELKDTLQETQYF
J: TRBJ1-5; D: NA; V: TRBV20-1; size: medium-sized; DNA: TGCAGTGCTAGAGGCGGGCTTGGAATGGGATCGGGCAATCAGCCCCAGCATTTT; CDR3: CSARGGLGMGSGNQPQHF
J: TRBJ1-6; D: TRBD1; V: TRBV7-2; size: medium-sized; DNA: TGTGCCAGCAGCTCCCAGACAGGGGATAATTCACCCCTCCACTTT; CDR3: CASSSQTGDNSPLHF
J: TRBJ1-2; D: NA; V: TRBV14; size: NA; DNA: TGTGCCAGCAGCAACCTAGGACAGAGCTATGGCTACACCTTC; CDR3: CASSNLGQSYGYTF
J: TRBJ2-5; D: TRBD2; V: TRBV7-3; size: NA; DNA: TGTGCCAGCAGCAGGGGACTAGCGGAAGAGACCCAGTACTTC; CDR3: CASSRGLAEETQYF
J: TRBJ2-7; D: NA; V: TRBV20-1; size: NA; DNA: TGCAGTGCTAGGGGCTTCTCCTACGAGCAGTACTTC; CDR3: CSARGFSYEQYF
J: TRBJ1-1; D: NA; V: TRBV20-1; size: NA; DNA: TGCAGTGCTCCTAGGACGGGAGGGAACACTGAAGCTTTCTTT; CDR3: CSAPRTGGNTEAFF
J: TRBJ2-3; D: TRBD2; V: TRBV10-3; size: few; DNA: TGTGCCACGTCGGGACTAGCGGATAGCACAGATACGCAGTATTTT; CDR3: CATSGLADSTDTQYF
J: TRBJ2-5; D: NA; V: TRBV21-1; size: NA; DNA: TGTGCCAGCAGAATTCAGAGAATCCCTCAAGAGACCCAGTACTTC; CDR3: CASRIQRIPQETQYF
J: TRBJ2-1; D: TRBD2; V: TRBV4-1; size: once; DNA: TGCGCCAGCAGCCAAGGGGGACTAGCGGGCTACAATGAGCAGTTCTTC; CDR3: CASSQGGLAGYNEQFF
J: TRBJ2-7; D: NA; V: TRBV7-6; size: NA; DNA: TGTGCCAGCAGCCGGACTGATACTTCCTACGAGCAGTACTTC; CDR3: CASSRTDTSYEQYF
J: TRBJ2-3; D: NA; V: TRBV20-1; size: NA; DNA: TGCAGTGCTAGGGGAGGGGGGCCTAACACAGATACGCAGTATTTT; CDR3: CSARGGGPNTDTQYF
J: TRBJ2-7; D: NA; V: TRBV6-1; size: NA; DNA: TGTGCGAGCTCCGGCGGGGACACACCAAACTACGAGCAGTACTTC; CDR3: CASSGGDTPNYEQYF